What follows are 9 T cell receptor beta chains derived from one specimen sequenced in a study of blood T cells in healthy people across ages (dated by TCRdb to 2014 to 2015). Library method: 5' RACE. This sample was sequenced with an Illumina HiSeq 2500. A second about 7 to 11 cycle PCR used a sample-barcoded 5' primer and a J-beta primer mix. Using fastp at Q25 and MiXCR, TCRdb reprocessed the public reads and kept productive beta chains. Rows are unified per CDR3 protein, each entry keeping the most common DNA and genes. The sample contains approximately 900,000 distinct CDR3 sequences, roughly 29% of them found a single time. Approximately 10% of the sample goes to the ten largest clones. These data were also reused for a study on T cells of mothers and their children.

Sequencing was carried out using blood. These receptors were collected from a woman between 35 and 50 years old in good health.

This clonotype was seen more than once but under ten times. The rearrangement joins TRBV7-3 to TRBJ1-5, with 8 nucleotides matching TRBD1. J was trimmed by 2 bases and V by 5 bases; bases with no gene match: 5. Germline CDR1 and CDR2: SGHTA and FQGTGA. The CDR3 spans 15 residues. The CDR3 coding sequence is TGTGCCAGCAGCCAACAGGGGGAGGGCAATCAGCCCCAGCATTTT. It specifies CASSQQGEGNQPQHF.

The chain links TRBV9 to TRBJ2-3, with D possibly TRBD1 on 5 matching bases. The germline V gene encodes CDR1 SGDLS and CDR2 YYNGEE. V was pared by 0 bases and J by 6 bases, with 20 bases between. This CDR3 region has 17 residues. Written as DNA, the CDR3 is TGTGCCAGCAGCGTAGGGGGCGGCTCCTCAGGATCGGATACGCAGTATTTT. Its protein product is CASSVGGGSSGSDTQYF.

The rearrangement uses TRBV5-1 and TRBJ2-5; D is perhaps TRBD2 (6 bases). The CDR3 loop spans 15 amino acids. CDR1 and CDR2 (germline): SGHRS, YFSETQ. V lost 2 bases to trimming and J lost 5 bases, with 16 bases between them. The CDR3 DNA is TGCGCCAGCAGCTTATCGACGGGGGAGCTGGAGACCCAGTACTTC. Translation gives CASSLSTGELETQYF.

V usage is TRBV7-2 and J usage is TRBJ2-5; D is unclear. This CDR3 region has 15 residues. The germline V gene has CDR1 SGHTA and CDR2 FQGNSA. Trimming took off 0 bases at V and 5 bases at J, with 13 bases between the two ends. CDR3 loop: CASSLAQVRTETQYF. The CDR3 DNA reads TGTGCCAGCAGCTTAGCTCAGGTCAGGACGGAGACCCAGTACTTC. The variable domain in full, completed from reference TRBV7-2 and TRBJ2-5, reads GAGVSQSPSNKVTEKGKDVELRCDPISGHTALYWYRQSLGQGLEFLIYFQGNSAPDKSGLPSDRFSAERTGGSVSTLTIQRTQQEDSAVYLCASSLAQVRTETQYFGPGTRLLVL.

V usage is TRBV5-1 and J usage is TRBJ2-7, with D unresolved. The V and J ends lost 1 base and 7 bases respectively, with 12 bases between them. Germline lookup yields CDR1 SGHRS and CDR2 YFSETQ. The CDR3 covers 13 residues. The CDR3 DNA sequence: TGCGCCAGCAGCTTGTACTACCCCCAGGAGCAGTACTTC. Amino acid sequence: CASSLYYPQEQYF.

Note on this clonotype: With a much larger clone just one base away, this may be a read error. The chain employs TRBV7-8 and TRBJ2-5; 11 bases are a match to TRBD2. Matching the DNA end better, TRBJ2-7 makes the J call doubtful. The CDR3 is 13 amino acids. The V gene's germline CDR1 is SGHVS and CDR2 FQNEAQ. CDR3 amino acids: CAGSLAGGSEQYF. CDR3 coding DNA: TGTGCCGGCAGCTTAGCGGGGGGGAGCGAGCAGTACTTC.

This clonotype was counted ten times or more. The V and J genes are TRBV5-5 and TRBJ2-5; weak D call: TRBD2 (5 bases). This CDR3 is 14 amino acids long. The V gene lost 0 bases and the J gene lost 1 base, with 7 bases spanning the gap. Germline-derived CDR1 and CDR2 are SGHKS and YYEKEE (reference sequence). CDR3 residues: CASSLGAVQETQYF. In DNA, the CDR3 is TGTGCCAGCAGCTTGGGAGCGGTCCAAGAGACCCAGTACTTC.

The count of this clonotype is one. One junction end does not reproduce the germline sequence, and a read error may be involved. The chain employs TRBV29-1 and TRBJ1-2; D ambiguous. The CDR3 extends over 13 amino acids. Per the germline V gene, CDR1 is SQVTM and CDR2 is ANQGSEA. The CDR3 spells CSVDRAYDYGHTF. The CDR3 DNA follows: TGCAGCGTTGATCGGGCTTATGACTATGGCCACACCTTC.

In the case of this clonotype: At one end, the junction sequence differs from germline, possibly due to a read error. This rearrangement joins TRBV28 to TRBJ1-2, with 12 bases aligning to TRBD1. The CDR3 spans 15 residues. From germline, CDR1 is MDHEN and CDR2 SYDVKM. The CDR3 loop reads CAGSRGTGGVGGYTF. The CDR3 nucleotides are TGTGCCGGCAGCAGGGGGACAGGGGGCGTAGGTGGCTACACCTTC.